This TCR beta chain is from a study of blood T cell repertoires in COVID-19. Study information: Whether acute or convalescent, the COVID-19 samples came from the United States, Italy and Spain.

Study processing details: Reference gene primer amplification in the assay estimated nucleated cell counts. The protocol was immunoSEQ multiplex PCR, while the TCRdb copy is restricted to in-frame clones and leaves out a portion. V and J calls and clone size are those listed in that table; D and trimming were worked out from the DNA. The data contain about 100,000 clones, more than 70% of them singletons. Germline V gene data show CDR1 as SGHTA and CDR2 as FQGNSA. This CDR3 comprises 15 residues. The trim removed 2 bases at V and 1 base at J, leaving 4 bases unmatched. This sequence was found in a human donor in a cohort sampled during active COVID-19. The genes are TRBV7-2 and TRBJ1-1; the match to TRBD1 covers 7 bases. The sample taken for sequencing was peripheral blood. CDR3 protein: CASSLQGGTNTEAFF. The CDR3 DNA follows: TGTGCCAGCAGCTTACAGGGGGGCACGAACACTGAAGCTTTCTTT.